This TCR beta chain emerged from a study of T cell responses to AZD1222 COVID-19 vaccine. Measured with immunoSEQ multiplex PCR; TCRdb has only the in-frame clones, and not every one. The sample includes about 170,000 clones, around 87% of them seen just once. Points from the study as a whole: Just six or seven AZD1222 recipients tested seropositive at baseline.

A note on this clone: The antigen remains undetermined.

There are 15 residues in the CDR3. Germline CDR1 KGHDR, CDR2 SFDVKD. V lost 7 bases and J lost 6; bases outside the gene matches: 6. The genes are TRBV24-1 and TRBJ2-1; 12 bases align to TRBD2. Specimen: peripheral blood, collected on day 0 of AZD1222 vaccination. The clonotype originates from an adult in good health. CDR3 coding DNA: TGTGCCACCAGCCTCGGGACTAGCGGGCGCAATGAGCAGTTCTTC. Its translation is CATSLGTSGRNEQFF.